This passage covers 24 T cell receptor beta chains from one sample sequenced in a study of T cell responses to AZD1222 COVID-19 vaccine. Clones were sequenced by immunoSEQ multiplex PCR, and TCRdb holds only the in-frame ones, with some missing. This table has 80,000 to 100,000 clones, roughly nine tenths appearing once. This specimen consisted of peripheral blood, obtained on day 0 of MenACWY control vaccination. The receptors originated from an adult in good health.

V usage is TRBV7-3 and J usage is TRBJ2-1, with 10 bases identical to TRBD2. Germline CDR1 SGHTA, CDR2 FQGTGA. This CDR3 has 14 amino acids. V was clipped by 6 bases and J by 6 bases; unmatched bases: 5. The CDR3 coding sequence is TGTGCCAGCAGTCCTCTAGCGGGGGTCAATGAGCAGTTCTTC. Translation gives CASSPLAGVNEQFF.

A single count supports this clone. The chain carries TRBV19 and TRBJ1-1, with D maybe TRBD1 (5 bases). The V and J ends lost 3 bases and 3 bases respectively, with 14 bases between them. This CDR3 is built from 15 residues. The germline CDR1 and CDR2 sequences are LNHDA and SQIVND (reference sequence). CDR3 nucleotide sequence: TGTGCCAGTAGTATCGGAAGGGGCGGGGACACTGAAGCTTTCTTT. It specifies CASSIGRGGDTEAFF.

CDR3 bases: TGTGCCAGCAGCTTGGTGGGCGGTTTCTTT. This codes for CASSLVGGFF. V usage is TRBV5-8 and J usage is TRBJ1-1; D is unclear. Per the germline V gene, CDR1 is SGHTS and CDR2 is YDEGEE. Trimming removed 0 bases from V and 13 bases from J, with 7 bases in between. The CDR3 spans 10 residues.

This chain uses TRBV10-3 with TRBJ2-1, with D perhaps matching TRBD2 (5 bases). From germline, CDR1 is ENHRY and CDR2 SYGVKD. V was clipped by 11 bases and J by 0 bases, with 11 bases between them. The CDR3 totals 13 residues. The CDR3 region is CAAVGSSYNEQFF. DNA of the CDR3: TGTGCCGCGGTGGGGAGCTCCTACAATGAGCAGTTCTTC.

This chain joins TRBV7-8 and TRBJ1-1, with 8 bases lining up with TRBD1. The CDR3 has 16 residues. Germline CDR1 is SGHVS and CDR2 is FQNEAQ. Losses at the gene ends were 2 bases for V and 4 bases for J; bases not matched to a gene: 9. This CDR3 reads CASSLLYRGEATEAFF. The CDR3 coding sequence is TGTGCCAGCAGCTTACTTTACAGGGGGGAGGCCACTGAAGCTTTCTTT.

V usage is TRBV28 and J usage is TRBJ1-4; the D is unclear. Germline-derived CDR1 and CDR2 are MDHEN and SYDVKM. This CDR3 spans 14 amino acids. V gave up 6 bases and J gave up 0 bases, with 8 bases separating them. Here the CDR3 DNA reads TGTGCCAGCAGAGGGCCGACAACTAATGAAAAACTGTTTTTT. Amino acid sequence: CASRGPTTNEKLFF.

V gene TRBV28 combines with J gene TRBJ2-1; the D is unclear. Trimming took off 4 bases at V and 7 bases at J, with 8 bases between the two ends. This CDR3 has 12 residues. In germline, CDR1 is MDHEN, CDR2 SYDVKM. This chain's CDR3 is CASSSVGNEQFF. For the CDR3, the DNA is TGTGCCAGCAGTTCCGTTGGGAATGAGCAGTTCTTC. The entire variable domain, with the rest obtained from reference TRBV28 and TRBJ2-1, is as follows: DVKVTQSSRYLVKRTGEKVFLECVQDMDHENMFWYRQDPGLGLRLIYFSYDVKMKEKGDIPEGYSVSREKKERFSLILESASTNQTSMYLCASSSVGNEQFFGPGTRLTVL.

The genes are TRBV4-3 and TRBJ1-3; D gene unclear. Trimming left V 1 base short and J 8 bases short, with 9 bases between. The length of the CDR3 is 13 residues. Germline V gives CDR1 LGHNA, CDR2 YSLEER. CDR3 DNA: TGCGCCAGCAGCCAAGGGGTAACTGACACCATATATTTT. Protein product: CASSQGVTDTIYF.

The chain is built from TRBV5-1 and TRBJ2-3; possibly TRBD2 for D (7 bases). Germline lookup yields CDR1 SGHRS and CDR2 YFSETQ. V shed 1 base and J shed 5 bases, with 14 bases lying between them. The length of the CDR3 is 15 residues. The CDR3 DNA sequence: TGCGCCAGCAGCTTGATTGGGGGGGCCGGAGATACGCAGTATTTT. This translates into CASSLIGGAGDTQYF.

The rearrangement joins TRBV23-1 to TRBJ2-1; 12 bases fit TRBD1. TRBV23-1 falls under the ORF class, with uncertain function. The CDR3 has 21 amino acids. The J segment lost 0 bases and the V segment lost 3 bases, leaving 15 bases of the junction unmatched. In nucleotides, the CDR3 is TGCGCCAGCAGTCACCCTATACCTCGGGACAGGGGGCCGAGCTCCTACAATGAGCAGTTCTTC. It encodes CASSHPIPRDRGPSSYNEQFF.

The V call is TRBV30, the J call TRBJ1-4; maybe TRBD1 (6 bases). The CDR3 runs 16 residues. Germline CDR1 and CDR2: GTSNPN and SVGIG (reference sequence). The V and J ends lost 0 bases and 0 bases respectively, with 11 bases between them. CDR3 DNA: TGTGCCTGGAGTGTCAACAGGGCCGCAACTAATGAAAAACTGTTTTTT. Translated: CAWSVNRAATNEKLFF.

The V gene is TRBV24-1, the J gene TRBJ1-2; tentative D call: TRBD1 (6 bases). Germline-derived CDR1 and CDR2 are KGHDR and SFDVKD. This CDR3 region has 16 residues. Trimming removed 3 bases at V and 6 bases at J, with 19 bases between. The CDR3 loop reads CATSDRDSTGMNGYTF. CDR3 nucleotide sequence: TGTGCCACCAGTGATCGAGATTCAACAGGGATGAATGGCTACACCTTC.

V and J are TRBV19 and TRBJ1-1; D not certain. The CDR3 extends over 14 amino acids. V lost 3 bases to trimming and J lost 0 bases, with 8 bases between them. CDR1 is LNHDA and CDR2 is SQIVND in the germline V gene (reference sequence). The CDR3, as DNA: TGTGCCAGTAGTATTCTGGGGATGAACACTGAAGCTTTCTTT. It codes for CASSILGMNTEAFF.

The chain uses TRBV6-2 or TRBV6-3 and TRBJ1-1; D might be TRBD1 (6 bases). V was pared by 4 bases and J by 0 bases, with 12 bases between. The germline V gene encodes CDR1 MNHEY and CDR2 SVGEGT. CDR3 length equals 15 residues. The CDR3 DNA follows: TGTGCCAGCAGTTCACCAGGGGAAGTGAACACTGAAGCTTTCTTT. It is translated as CASSSPGEVNTEAFF.

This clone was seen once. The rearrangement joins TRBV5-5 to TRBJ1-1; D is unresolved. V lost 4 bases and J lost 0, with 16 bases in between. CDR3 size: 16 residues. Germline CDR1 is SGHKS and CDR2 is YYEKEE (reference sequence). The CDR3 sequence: CASSLAQTTLNTEAFF. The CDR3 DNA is TGTGCCAGCAGCCTTGCTCAGACTACCTTGAACACTGAAGCTTTCTTT.

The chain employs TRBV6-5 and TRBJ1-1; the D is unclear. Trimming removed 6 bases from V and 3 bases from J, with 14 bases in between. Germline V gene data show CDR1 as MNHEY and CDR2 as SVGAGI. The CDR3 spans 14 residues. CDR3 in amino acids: CASSYSTADTEAFF. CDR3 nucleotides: TGTGCCAGCAGCTATTCGACGGCCGACACTGAAGCTTTCTTT.

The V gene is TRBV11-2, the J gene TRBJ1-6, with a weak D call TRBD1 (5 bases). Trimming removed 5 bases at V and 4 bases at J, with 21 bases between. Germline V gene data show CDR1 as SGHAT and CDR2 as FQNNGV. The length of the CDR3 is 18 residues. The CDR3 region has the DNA TGTGCCAGCAGCACCCCGGCGAAGGAGGGGAAATATAATTCACCCCTCCACTTT. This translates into CASSTPAKEGKYNSPLHF.

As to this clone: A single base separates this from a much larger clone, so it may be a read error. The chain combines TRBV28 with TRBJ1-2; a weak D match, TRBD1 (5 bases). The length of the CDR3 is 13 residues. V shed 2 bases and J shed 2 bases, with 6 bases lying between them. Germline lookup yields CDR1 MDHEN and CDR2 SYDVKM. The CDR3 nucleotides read TGTGCCAGCAGTTTAGGGGGAAACTATGGCTACACCTTC. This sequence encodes CASSLGGNYGYTF.

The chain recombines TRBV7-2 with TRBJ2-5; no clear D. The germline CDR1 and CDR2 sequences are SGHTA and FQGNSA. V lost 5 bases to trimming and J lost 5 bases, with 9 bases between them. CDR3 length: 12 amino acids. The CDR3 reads CASSPGRETQYF. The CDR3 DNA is TGTGCCAGCAGCCCCGGACGTGAGACCCAGTACTTC.

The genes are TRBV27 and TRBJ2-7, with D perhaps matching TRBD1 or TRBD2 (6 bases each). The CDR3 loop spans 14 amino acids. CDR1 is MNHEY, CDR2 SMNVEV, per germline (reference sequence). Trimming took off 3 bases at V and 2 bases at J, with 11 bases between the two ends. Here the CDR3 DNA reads TGTGCCAGCAGTTTTTTGAGGGGGGCCTACGAGCAGTACTTC. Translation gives CASSFLRGAYEQYF.

CDR3 nucleotide sequence: TGTGCCAGCAGCATAACAGATCAGCCCCAGCATTTT. Protein product: CASSITDQPQHF. The chain is built from TRBV5-6 and TRBJ1-5; no definite D call. V was pared by 4 bases and J by 5 bases, with 7 bases between. This CDR3 comprises 12 residues. Germline loops: CDR1 SGHDT, CDR2 YYEEEE.

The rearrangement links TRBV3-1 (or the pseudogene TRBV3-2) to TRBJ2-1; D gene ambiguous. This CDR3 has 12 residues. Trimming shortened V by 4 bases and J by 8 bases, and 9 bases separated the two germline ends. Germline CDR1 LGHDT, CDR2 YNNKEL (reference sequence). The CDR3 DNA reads TGTGCCAGCAGCCTTCACCGGGATGAGCAGTTCTTC. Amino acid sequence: CASSLHRDEQFF.

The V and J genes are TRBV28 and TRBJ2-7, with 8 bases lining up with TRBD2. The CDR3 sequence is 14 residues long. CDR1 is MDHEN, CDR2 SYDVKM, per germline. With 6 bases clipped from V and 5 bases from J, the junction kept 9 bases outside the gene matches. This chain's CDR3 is CASSPAGAANEQYF. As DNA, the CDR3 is TGTGCCAGCAGCCCAGCGGGGGCAGCTAACGAGCAGTACTTC.

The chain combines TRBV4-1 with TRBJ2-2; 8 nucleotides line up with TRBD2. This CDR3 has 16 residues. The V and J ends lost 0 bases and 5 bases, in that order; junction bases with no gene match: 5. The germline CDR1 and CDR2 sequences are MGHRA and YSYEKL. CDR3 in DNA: TGCGCCAGCAGCCAAGATACGGTAGCGGGGACCGGGGAGCTGTTTTTT. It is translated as CASSQDTVAGTGELFF.